Presented here are 15 T cell receptor beta chains from one specimen sequenced in a study of response to subunit inactivated influenza vaccine (dated by TCRdb to 2016 to 2018). Libraries were made using RT-PCR. The instrument was an Illumina HiSeq 2500. TCRdb handled the public reads itself, with Q25 trimming in fastp and clone calling in MiXCR, and kept productive beta chains. Each entry merges the rows of one CDR3 protein and shows their most common DNA and genes. The sample table holds 590,000 or so distinct CDR3 sequences, of which 14% were seen once. Roughly 7.6% of the sample comes from the top ten. The sequencing here drew on PBMCs from blood, taken 14 to 15 days before vaccination. These receptors were taken from a man aged 45-60 years who received an inactivated influenza vaccine. Donor details come from another sample of the same person, matched by shared clones.

This rearrangement joins TRBV29-1 to TRBJ2-3; D is ambiguous. The CDR3 covers 14 residues. V was trimmed by 4 bases and J by 2 bases, leaving 13 bases between them. Germline CDR1 SQVTM, CDR2 ANQGSEA. CDR3 sequence reads: CSVVGPTTTDTQYF. DNA of the CDR3: TGCAGCGTTGTTGGGCCAACAACCACAGATACGCAGTATTTT.

A few counts support this clonotype. The gene calls are TRBV7-9 and TRBJ2-2; D may be TRBD1 (6 bases). V was trimmed by 3 bases and J by 4 bases, leaving 9 bases between them. The length of the CDR3 is 14 residues. The germline V gene encodes CDR1 SEHNR and CDR2 FQNEAQ (reference sequence). In nucleotides, the CDR3 is TGTGCCAGCAGCTTCATAGGGGGCACCGGGGAGCTGTTTTTT. It specifies CASSFIGGTGELFF.

J is TRBJ2-3 and V is TRBV20-1, with D uncertain. Germline CDR1 is DFQATT and CDR2 is SNEGSKA (reference sequence). The CDR3 consists of 12 residues. The germline V and J ends were trimmed by 0 bases and 4 bases, with 5 bases remaining between them. The CDR3 sequence is CSARDSADTQYF. CDR3 in DNA: TGCAGTGCTAGAGATTCGGCAGATACGCAGTATTTT.

In this sample, this clonotype turned up a few times. The J gene is TRBJ1-1, the V gene TRBV12-3 or TRBV12-4; unclear D gene. V lost 5 bases and J lost 6, with 13 bases in between. This CDR3 is built from 13 residues. DNA of the CDR3: TGTGCCAGCAGTCAACTCAGTGGCGCTGAAGCTTTCTTT. Its translation: CASSQLSGAEAFF.

V and J are TRBV24-1 and TRBJ2-5; the D gene could be TRBD1 or TRBD2 (5 bases each). Germline V lookup: CDR1 KGHDR, CDR2 SFDVKD. V lost 4 bases and J 4 bases, leaving 15 bases between the germline ends. The CDR3 length is 15 residues. The CDR3 DNA reads as TGTGCCACCAGTGACCCCGGGTCGAGGGGAGAGACCCAGTACTTC. Amino acids: CATSDPGSRGETQYF.

This clonotype was detected only a few times. The chain uses TRBV7-2 and TRBJ1-1; 10 bases match TRBD1. Unmatched junction bases numbered 4, after V lost 5 bases and J lost 4 bases. The CDR3 consists of 14 residues. Germline CDR1 is SGHTA and CDR2 is FQGNSA. The CDR3 sequence is CASSPDRGPTEAFF. CDR3 in DNA: TGTGCCAGCAGCCCTGACAGGGGGCCCACTGAAGCTTTCTTT.

The chain joins TRBV7-2 to TRBJ2-2; D remains unclear. The V gene lost 5 bases and the J gene lost 3 bases, with 10 bases spanning the gap. This CDR3 is 14 amino acids long. From germline, CDR1 is SGHTA and CDR2 FQGNSA. The CDR3 DNA follows: TGTGCCAGCAGCCACGGAGTGTACACCGGGGAGCTGTTTTTT. Its translation: CASSHGVYTGELFF.

This chain joins TRBV4-1 and TRBJ2-3; maybe TRBD1 (7 bases). V was shortened by 0 bases and J by 6 bases, with 13 bases between the two germline ends. The CDR3 is made up of 15 amino acids. The germline CDR1 and CDR2 sequences are MGHRA and YSYEKL. CDR3 sequence: CASSQEEGAGDTQYF. As DNA, the CDR3 is TGCGCCAGCAGCCAAGAGGAGGGGGCCGGGGATACGCAGTATTTT.

This clonotype was seen at least ten times. J is TRBJ1-2 and V is TRBV12-3 or TRBV12-4, with unresolved D. Trimming removed 6 bases from V and 3 bases from J, with 11 bases in between. This CDR3 region has 13 residues. The CDR3 DNA sequence: TGTGCCAGCAGCAGTGGTGGGTACTATGGCTACACCTTC. Residues: CASSSGGYYGYTF.

This clonotype turned up a few times. The chain joins TRBV7-9 to TRBJ2-7, with D unclear. CDR3 size: 12 residues. V lost 7 bases to trimming and J lost 1 base, with 8 bases between them. In germline, CDR1 is SEHNR, CDR2 FQNEAQ (reference sequence). As DNA, the CDR3 is TGTGCCAGCACGGACGGGTCCTACGAGCAGTACTTC. Its protein is CASTDGSYEQYF.

This clonotype was picked up a small number of times. DNA of the CDR3: TGTGCCAGCTCACCACGCTATCTAGGGACGGCGAACACTGAAGCTTTCTTT. Translating gives CASSPRYLGTANTEAFF. The genes are TRBV18 and TRBJ1-1, with D possibly matching TRBD1 (5 bases). Germline CDR1 and CDR2: KGHSH and LQKENI. The V end lost 1 base, the J end lost 1 base, and 16 bases lay between the germline ends. The CDR3 is made up of 17 amino acids.

There are a few counts of this clonotype. The chain links TRBV20-1 to TRBJ2-5, with a tentative D call TRBD2 (6 bases). CDR1 DFQATT and CDR2 SNEGSKA come from the germline V gene (reference sequence). V lost 0 bases and J lost 2, with 13 bases in between. The CDR3 extends over 15 amino acids. The CDR3 spells CSARDLVAAQETQYF. CDR3 DNA sequence: TGCAGTGCTAGAGATTTGGTAGCGGCGCAAGAGACCCAGTACTTC.

CDR3 in DNA: TGTGCCAGCAGTTCGCCCCCCGGGAGGGTTGATACGCAGTATTTT. This encodes CASSSPPGRVDTQYF. The gene calls are TRBV6-2 or TRBV6-3 and TRBJ2-3, with 8 bases lining up with TRBD2. The CDR3 spans 15 residues. The junction had 9 bases not matched to a gene; V was cut back by 4 bases and J by 6 bases. Per germline, CDR1 MNHEY and CDR2 SVGEGT.

This rearrangement joins TRBV4-3 to TRBJ2-7, with D perhaps matching TRBD2 (5 bases). From germline, CDR1 is LGHNA and CDR2 YSLEER. V lost 4 bases and J lost 6, with 16 bases in between. The length of the CDR3 is 14 residues. The CDR3 DNA sequence: TGCGCCAGCAGCCCGGAGGTGGCTACTACCGAGCAGTACTTC. The encoded protein is CASSPEVATTEQYF.

This clonotype showed up just a few times. V usage is TRBV6-5 and J usage is TRBJ2-3, with D possibly TRBD1 on 6 matching bases. Germline CDR1 MNHEY, CDR2 SVGAGI. CDR3 size: 14 residues. The V end was cut by 4 bases, the J end by 2 bases, with 10 bases between. The CDR3 reads CASSSTGITDTQYF. CDR3 DNA sequence: TGTGCCAGCAGTTCAACAGGGATCACAGATACGCAGTATTTT.